This T cell receptor (beta chain) was observed in a study of human T cells and chemical hapten exposure. For the study at large: The patch tests put 0.01% DPC on the skin of the upper back and were read 6 days later. TCR yields per sample varied mostly from small pooled library volume differences.

Via MiXCR, TCRdb re-called the RACE reads, giving one row per CDR3 protein. The sample contains approximately 50,000 distinct CDR3 sequences, over 9% of which appear only once. V was shortened by 6 bases and J by 5 bases, with 17 bases between the two germline ends. This CDR3 spans 14 amino acids. Per germline, CDR1 SGHAT and CDR2 FQNNGV. Time point: pre-sensitization, week 0. Regarding treatment: therapeutic diphenylcyclopropenone sensitization with weekly scalp DPC. About this clonotype itself: Its antigen is not known.

Study-wide points: Expanded TCR sets contained significantly more large CDR3 similarity clusters than controls.

The source of this sequence is a woman in her forties with alopecia areata. Some clones in this sample may be carry-over from other donors' samples. The sequencing used whole blood, collected in connection with sensitization to the hapten diphenylcyclopropenone (DPC). This chain connects TRBV11-2 to TRBJ2-7; either TRBD1 or TRBD2 may fit D (5 bases each). The CDR3 region is CASRFPGGKDEQYF. CDR3 DNA: TGTGCCAGCAGGTTCCCTGGGGGTAAGGACGAGCAGTACTTC.